This T cell receptor (beta chain) came from a study of post-analysis software for immune sequencing data. Background on the study: The disease courses covered relapsing-remitting, secondary progressive and progressive-relapsing multiple sclerosis.

Study conclusions and caveats: Significantly lower normalized Chao1 diversity was found in patients with multiple sclerosis relative to controls. Among roughly five TRBV segments more frequent in patients than controls were TRBV5-6, TRBV5-1 and TRBV20-1.

Unique-molecular-identifier-tagged TCR beta cDNA libraries were used. Yield was 450,000 to 650,000 cDNA molecules from 1 to 10 million T cells. Each CDR3 protein gets one entry after TCRdb re-called the PCR reads with MiXCR. Counted here are 750,000 to 900,000 distinct CDR3 sequences, approximately 44% occurring once; the ten biggest clones make up roughly 4.9%. This clonotype was observed once. Its antigen is unidentified. This CDR3 is built from 13 residues. The V gene lost 5 bases and the J gene lost 4 bases, with 10 bases spanning the gap. CDR1 SEHNR and CDR2 FQNEAQ come from the germline V gene (reference sequence).

Specimen: blood. This clonotype was sampled from a girl under 18 with multiple sclerosis. The V and J genes are TRBV7-9 and TRBJ2-3; D is uncertain. CDR3 sequence: CASSLSDADTQYF. The CDR3 nucleotides are TGTGCCAGCAGCCTTTCGGATGCAGATACGCAGTATTTT.